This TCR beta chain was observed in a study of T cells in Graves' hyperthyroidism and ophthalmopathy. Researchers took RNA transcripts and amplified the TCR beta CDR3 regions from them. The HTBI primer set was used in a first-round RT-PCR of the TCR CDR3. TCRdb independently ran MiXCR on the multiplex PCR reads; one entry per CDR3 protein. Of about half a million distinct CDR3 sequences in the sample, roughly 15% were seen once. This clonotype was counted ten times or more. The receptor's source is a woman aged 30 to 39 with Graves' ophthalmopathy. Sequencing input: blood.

The CDR3 sequence: CASSLVGAGSFSYEQYF. For the CDR3, the DNA is TGCGCCAGCAGCTTGGTTGGGGCGGGTTCGTTTTCCTACGAGCAGTACTTC. The chain recombines TRBV5-1 with TRBJ2-7; possibly TRBD1 or TRBD2 for D (5 bases each). From germline, CDR1 is SGHRS and CDR2 YFSETQ. The CDR3 contains 17 residues. The V and J ends lost 0 bases and 1 base respectively, with 17 bases between them.